The source of this TCR beta chain is a study of blood T cell repertoires in COVID-19. About the study: PBMCs, B-cell-depleted T cells, or T cells were the source of the cDNA or gDNA that made up the material.

Authors' methods: Estimated nucleated cell counts came from reference gene primer amplification. Clones were sequenced by immunoSEQ multiplex PCR, and TCRdb holds only the in-frame ones, with some missing. From that table come the V and J calls and clone size; the DNA was used to work out D and trimming. The data show about 140,000 clones, 81% seen once. The CDR3 extends over 15 amino acids. Input material: peripheral blood. This chain joins TRBV21-1 and TRBJ1-6; the table's D call, TRBD1, was not checked against the DNA. TRBV21-1 is listed as a pseudogene. The TCR comes from a human donor in a cohort sampled during active COVID-19. DNA of the CDR3: TGTGCCAGCAGCAAGTTAGGCAGGGGGCATTCACCCCTCCACTTT. Protein sequence: CASSKLGRGHSPLHF.